This T cell receptor beta chain was recorded in a study of T-cell memory formation after mild COVID-19. Points from the study as a whole: Prior to infection, memory already included some responding clones, suggesting cross-reactive memory joined.

Each CDR3 protein is one row after TCRdb ran MiXCR on the 5' RACE reads. The table lists roughly 150,000 distinct CDR3 sequences, 13% of them singletons. V gave up 6 bases and J gave up 2 bases; unmatched junction bases: 5. The CDR3 is 14 residues long. The V gene's germline CDR1 is MNHEY and CDR2 SVGAGI. In regard to this clonotype: The antigen is undetermined.

This receptor was taken from a man aged 18 to 30 who had mild COVID-19 (a few samples of this study predate the infection). Cell type and time point are not known. The source material was PBMCs or a T cell subset sorted from them (not recorded which). The chain recombines TRBV6-5 with TRBJ2-3, with 7 positions matching TRBD1. The CDR3 region has the DNA TGTGCCAGCAGACGGGACAGCCTCACAGATACGCAGTATTTT. Translated: CASRRDSLTDTQYF.